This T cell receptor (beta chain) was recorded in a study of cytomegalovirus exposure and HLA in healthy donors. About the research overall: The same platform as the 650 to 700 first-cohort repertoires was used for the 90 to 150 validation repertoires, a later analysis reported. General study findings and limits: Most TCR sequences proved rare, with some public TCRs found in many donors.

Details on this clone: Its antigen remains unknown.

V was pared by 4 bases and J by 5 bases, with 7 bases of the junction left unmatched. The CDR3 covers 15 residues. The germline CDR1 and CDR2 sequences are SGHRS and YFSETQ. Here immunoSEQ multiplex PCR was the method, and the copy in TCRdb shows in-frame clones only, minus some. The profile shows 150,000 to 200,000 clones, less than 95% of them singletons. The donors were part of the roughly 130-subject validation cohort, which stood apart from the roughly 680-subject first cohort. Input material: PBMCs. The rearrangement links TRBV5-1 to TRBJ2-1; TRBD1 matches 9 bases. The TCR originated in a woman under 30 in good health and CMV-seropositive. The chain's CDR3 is CASSPKTGGNNEQFF. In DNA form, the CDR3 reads TGCGCCAGCAGCCCAAAGACAGGGGGAAACAATGAGCAGTTCTTC.